The source of this T cell receptor beta chain is a study of ipilimumab plus nivolumab after autologous stem cell transplantation. General study results and limits: Per the authors, repertoire, Treg and microbiota data justify further study.

The germline gives CDR1 SGHTA, CDR2 FQGNSA. CDR3 length: 13 residues. Trimming shortened V by 2 bases and J by 5 bases, and 10 bases separated the two germline ends. Of note for this clone: What it binds is unknown.

Some clones are missing from TCRdb's copy, which holds only in-frame ones; the method was immunoSEQ multiplex PCR. Among some 9,800 clones, 78% were seen once, and the ten largest hold approximately 7.8%. The genes are TRBV7-2 and TRBJ2-7; no definite D call. The clonotype comes from a male donor with diffuse large B-cell lymphoma. The source material was PBMCs, sampled in a trial of ipilimumab plus nivolumab as post-transplant consolidation. CDR3 residues: CASSLFLNDEQYF. In DNA form, the CDR3 reads TGTGCCAGCAGCTTATTCCTAAACGACGAGCAGTACTTC.